This T cell receptor beta chain is drawn from a study of cytomegalovirus exposure and HLA in healthy donors. Study-wide results and limits: Association of a missense DCLRE1C variant with TCR beta V- and J-gene trimming was reported in a later analysis. Accurate prediction of most subjects' HLA-A and HLA-B alleles from TCR beta sequences was reported. CMV serostatus was the only immune exposure information that was available. Cytomegalovirus-associated TCR beta chains were listed, numbering some 180.

The CDR3 is made up of 15 amino acids. Trimming removed 0 bases from V and 6 bases from J, with 16 bases in between. CDR1 and CDR2 from the germline V gene are SGDLS and YYNGEE. Comments on this clone: Its antigen remains unknown.

The primer mix had 60 Vbeta and 13 Jbeta primers. Libraries were prepared by immunoSEQ multiplex PCR; TCRdb keeps only in-frame clonotypes and omits some of them. The sample consists of some 130,000 clones, about 80% of them appearing once. The sample consisted of PBMCs. The rearrangement uses TRBV9 and TRBJ2-7; a possible D gene is TRBD1 (6 bases). The TCR sequence derives from a man younger than 40 in good health and CMV-seronegative. The CDR3 protein is CASSVAGAILGEQYF. The CDR3 DNA sequence: TGTGCCAGCAGCGTAGCAGGGGCTATCTTGGGCGAGCAGTACTTC.